The next 19 T cell receptor beta chains were all read from a single sample in a study of blood T cell repertoires in COVID-19. Here immunoSEQ multiplex PCR was the method, and the copy in TCRdb shows in-frame clones only, minus some. The data show 180,000 or so clones, with 70% to 80% seen just once and roughly 13% held by the top ten. Material for sequencing was peripheral blood. Receptor source: a man aged 50 to 59 who had recovered from COVID-19.

The chain combines TRBV7-9 with TRBJ2-3; 10 nucleotides line up with TRBD2. The CDR3 covers 15 residues. Germline V gene lookup returns CDR1 SEHNR and CDR2 FQNEAQ (reference sequence). After removal of 5 bases from V and 7 bases from J, the junction contained 9 bases not matched to a gene. The CDR3 DNA reads TGTGCCAGCAGCCAACGTAGCGGGAGGAGCCATACGCAGTATTTT. Protein product: CASSQRSGRSHTQYF.

This rearrangement joins TRBV29-1 to TRBJ2-3, with TRBD2 as a possible D gene (5 bases). Germline assignment: CDR1 SQVTM and CDR2 ANQGSEA. V lost 6 bases, J lost 2 bases, and 9 bases lay in between. The CDR3 length is 12 residues. CDR3 protein: CSVVRVTDTQYF. The CDR3 coding sequence is TGCAGCGTCGTGCGGGTCACAGATACGCAGTATTTT.

This clone has a handful of counts. The chain combines TRBV4-2 with TRBJ1-6, with D perhaps matching TRBD1 (5 bases). V was pared by 4 bases and J by 0 bases, with 13 bases between. Germline CDR1 reads LGHNA; CDR2 reads YNFKEQ. This CDR3 contains 17 residues. CDR3 in amino acids: CASSPHLDSSYNSPLHF. The CDR3 DNA is TGTGCCAGCAGCCCCCACCTAGACAGCTCCTATAATTCACCCCTCCACTTT.

In DNA, the CDR3 is TGTGCCAGCAGCCAAGCAGGGCCGGGACTCGAGCAGTACTTC. This encodes CASSQAGPGLEQYF. The chain joins TRBV14 to TRBJ2-7; D is possibly TRBD2 (6 bases). This CDR3 region has 14 residues. Trimming shortened V by 1 base and J by 6 bases, and 13 bases separated the two germline ends. The V gene's germline CDR1 is SGHDN and CDR2 FVKESK.

V and J are TRBV19 and TRBJ2-7, with 10 bases matching TRBD1. V was pared by 8 bases and J by 4 bases, with 8 bases of the junction left unmatched. Germline V lookup: CDR1 LNHDA, CDR2 SQIVND (reference sequence). This CDR3 is 14 amino acids long. The CDR3 here is CASAGRDRGYEQYF. In DNA form, the CDR3 reads TGTGCCAGTGCGGGCCGGGACAGGGGTTACGAGCAGTACTTC.

Note on this clone: The same CDR3 arises from other DNA sequences in this sample as well. The chain is built from TRBV20-1 and TRBJ1-1; possible D gene TRBD1, 5 bases. The length of the CDR3 is 14 residues. The germline V gene encodes CDR1 DFQATT and CDR2 SNEGSKA (reference sequence). Trimming took off 3 bases at V and 0 bases at J, with 11 bases between the two ends. The CDR3 DNA is TGCAGTGCTAGTTCGGGGGGTATGAACACTGAAGCTTTCTTT. Translation gives CSASSGGMNTEAFF.

This clone was detected only a few times. The rearrangement links TRBV5-1 to TRBJ1-5; TRBD1 agrees at 9 bases. The V and J ends lost 0 bases and 4 bases, in that order; junction bases with no gene match: 2. CDR1 SGHRS and CDR2 YFSETQ come from the germline V gene. The CDR3 runs 15 residues. The CDR3 region is CASSLGGQGNQPQHF. The DNA of the CDR3 is TGCGCCAGCAGCTTGGGGGGACAGGGAAATCAGCCCCAGCATTTT.

This chain connects TRBV7-9 to TRBJ1-4, with TRBD1 matching over 9 bases. CDR1 and CDR2 from the germline V gene are SEHNR and FQNEAQ (reference sequence). The ends lost 5 bases at V and 7 bases at J; junction bases unmatched: 5. This CDR3 has 14 residues. The CDR3 bases are TGTGCCAGCAGCCGGGGACAGGGCGGTGAAAAACTGTTTTTT. Its protein product is CASSRGQGGEKLFF.

This chain uses TRBV10-1 with TRBJ2-7, with D possibly being TRBD2 (6 bases). CDR1 is WNHNN and CDR2 is SYGVQD in the germline V gene (reference sequence). Trimming cost V 3 bases and J 0 bases, with 12 bases left between them. The CDR3 sequence is 15 residues long. The CDR3: CASSERRDVSYEQYF. CDR3 DNA sequence: TGCGCCAGCAGTGAACGGCGGGACGTCTCCTACGAGCAGTACTTC.

V is TRBV3-1 (or the pseudogene TRBV3-2) and J is TRBJ2-1, with 9 bases that match TRBD1. There are 15 residues in the CDR3. From germline, CDR1 is LGHDT and CDR2 YNNKEL (reference sequence). V was clipped by 5 bases and J by 2 bases; unmatched bases: 4. The CDR3 protein is CASSSTGGTYNEQFF. CDR3 coding DNA: TGTGCCAGCAGCTCGACAGGGGGTACCTACAATGAGCAGTTCTTC.

The rearrangement uses TRBV9 and TRBJ1-5; 9 bases are a match to TRBD1. From germline, CDR1 is SGDLS and CDR2 YYNGEE. The junction had 5 bases not matched to a gene; V was cut back by 3 bases and J by 4 bases. The CDR3 sequence is 15 residues long. The chain's CDR3 is CASSEGTGRNQPQHF. The CDR3 coding sequence is TGTGCCAGCAGCGAGGGGACAGGGAGGAATCAGCCCCAGCATTTT.

The chain joins TRBV7-6 to TRBJ2-7; the match to TRBD1 covers 7 bases. The CDR3 has 17 amino acids. The V gene end was trimmed by 1 base and the J gene end by 1 base; junction bases not matched to a gene: 10. Per the germline V gene, CDR1 is SGHVS and CDR2 is FNYEAQ. In DNA form, the CDR3 reads TGTGCCAGCAGCTTAGGTGCGGCTAGGGGGCGGTCCTACGAGCAGTACTTC. It yields the protein CASSLGAARGRSYEQYF.

CDR3 in amino acids: CASSPSRGDTEAFF. DNA for the CDR3: TGTGCCAGCAGTCCATCTCGGGGAGATACTGAAGCTTTCTTT. The chain combines TRBV27 with TRBJ1-1, with unresolved D. This CDR3 contains 14 residues. V lost 5 bases and J lost 5, with 15 bases in between. The V gene's germline CDR1 is MNHEY and CDR2 SMNVEV (reference sequence).

This clone has just a few counts. The chain employs TRBV2 and TRBJ2-5; no clear D gene. The V gene's germline CDR1 is SNHLY and CDR2 FYNNEI. The CDR3 sequence is 17 residues long. Trimming cost V 7 bases and J 0 bases, with 21 bases left between them. The CDR3 reads CASIGLDGDQYQETQYF. The DNA for the CDR3 is TGTGCCAGCATTGGTCTAGACGGAGACCAGTACCAAGAGACCCAGTACTTC. Complete variable domain (other parts from reference TRBV2 and TRBJ2-5): EPEVTQTPSHQVTQMGQEVILRCVPISNHLYFYWYRQILGQKVEFLVSFYNNEISEKSEIFDDQFSVERPDGSNFTLKIRSTKLEDSAMYFCASIGLDGDQYQETQYFGPGTRLLVL.

The chain carries TRBV20-1 and TRBJ2-1; D remains unclear. V lost 6 bases and J lost 5, with 8 bases in between. The CDR3 is 11 amino acids. Germline CDR1 and CDR2: DFQATT and SNEGSKA (reference sequence). This CDR3 is CSALVDNEQFF. In DNA, the CDR3 is TGCAGTGCCCTAGTCGACAATGAGCAGTTCTTC.

The chain combines TRBV11-2 with TRBJ1-4; no reliable D call. Germline values: CDR1 SGHAT, CDR2 FQNNGV. V was shortened by 2 bases and J by 0 bases, with 13 bases between the two germline ends. The CDR3 spans 17 residues. The CDR3 DNA is TGTGCCAGCAGCTTAACCCCACACCAAGCAACTAATGAAAAACTGTTTTTT. Translating gives CASSLTPHQATNEKLFF.

The V and J genes are TRBV20-1 and TRBJ1-1; unclear D gene. Germline values: CDR1 DFQATT, CDR2 SNEGSKA (reference sequence). CDR3 size: 12 residues. The germline V and J ends were trimmed by 3 bases and 0 bases, with 5 bases remaining between them. Here the CDR3 reads CSASQVNTEAFF. CDR3 in DNA: TGCAGTGCTAGTCAGGTGAACACTGAAGCTTTCTTT.

The V and J genes are TRBV2 and TRBJ1-5; D gene ambiguous. Trimming stripped 3 bases from V and 1 base from J, with 16 bases between. This CDR3 comprises 17 residues. Per the germline V gene, CDR1 is SNHLY and CDR2 is FYNNEI. In DNA, the CDR3 is TGTGCCAGCAGTGAGACGGACTTGACCCTCAGCAATCAGCCCCAGCATTTT. Protein product: CASSETDLTLSNQPQHF.

J is TRBJ2-5 and V is TRBV7-9, with 8 bases identical to TRBD2. The J segment lost 8 bases and the V segment lost 4 bases, leaving 9 bases of the junction unmatched. The CDR3 has 14 residues. From germline, CDR1 is SEHNR and CDR2 FQNEAQ (reference sequence). The CDR3 loop reads CASSSGLGEGTQYF. As DNA, the CDR3 is TGTGCCAGCAGCTCGGGACTAGGGGAAGGAACCCAGTACTTC.